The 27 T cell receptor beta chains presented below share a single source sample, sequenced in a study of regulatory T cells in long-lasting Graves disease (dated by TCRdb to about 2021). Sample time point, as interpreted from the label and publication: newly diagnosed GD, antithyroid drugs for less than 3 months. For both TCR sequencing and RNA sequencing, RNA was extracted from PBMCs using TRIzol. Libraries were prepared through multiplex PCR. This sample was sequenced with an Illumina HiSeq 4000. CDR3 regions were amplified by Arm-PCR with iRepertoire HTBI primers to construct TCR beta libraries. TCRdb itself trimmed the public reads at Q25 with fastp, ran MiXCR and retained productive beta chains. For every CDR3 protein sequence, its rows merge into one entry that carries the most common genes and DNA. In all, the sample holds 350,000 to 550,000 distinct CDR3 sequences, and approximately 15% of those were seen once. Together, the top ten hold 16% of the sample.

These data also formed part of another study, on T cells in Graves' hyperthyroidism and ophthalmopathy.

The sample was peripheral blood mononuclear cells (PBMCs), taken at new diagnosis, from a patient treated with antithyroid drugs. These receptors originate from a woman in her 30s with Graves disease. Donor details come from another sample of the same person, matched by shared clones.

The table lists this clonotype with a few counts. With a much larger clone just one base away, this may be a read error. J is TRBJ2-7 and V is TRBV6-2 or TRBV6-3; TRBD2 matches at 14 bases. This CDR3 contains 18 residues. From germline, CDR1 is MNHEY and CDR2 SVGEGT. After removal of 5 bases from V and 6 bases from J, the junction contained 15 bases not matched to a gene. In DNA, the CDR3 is TGTGCCAGCAGTCATGGGGGACTAGCGGGAGTGAGGATTCGCGAGCAGTACTTC. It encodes CASSHGGLAGVRIREQYF.

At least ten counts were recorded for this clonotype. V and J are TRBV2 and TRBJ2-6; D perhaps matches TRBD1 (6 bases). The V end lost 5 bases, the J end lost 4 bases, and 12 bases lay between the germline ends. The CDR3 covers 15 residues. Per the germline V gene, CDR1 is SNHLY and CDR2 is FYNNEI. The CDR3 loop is CASSRQETGANVLTF. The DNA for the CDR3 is TGTGCCAGCAGTAGACAGGAAACGGGGGCCAACGTCCTGACTTTC.

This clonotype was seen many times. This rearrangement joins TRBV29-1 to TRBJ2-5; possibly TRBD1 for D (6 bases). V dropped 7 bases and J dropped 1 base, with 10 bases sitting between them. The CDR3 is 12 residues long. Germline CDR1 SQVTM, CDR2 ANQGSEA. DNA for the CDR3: TGCAGCGCGACAGGTATCCAAGAGACCCAGTACTTC. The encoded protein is CSATGIQETQYF.

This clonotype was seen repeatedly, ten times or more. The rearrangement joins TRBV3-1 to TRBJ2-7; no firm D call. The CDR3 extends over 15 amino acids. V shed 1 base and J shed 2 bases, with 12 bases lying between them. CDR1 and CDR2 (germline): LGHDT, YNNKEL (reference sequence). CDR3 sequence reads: CASSQGSQGTYEQYF. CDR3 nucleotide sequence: TGTGCCAGCAGCCAAGGGAGCCAAGGGACCTACGAGCAGTACTTC.

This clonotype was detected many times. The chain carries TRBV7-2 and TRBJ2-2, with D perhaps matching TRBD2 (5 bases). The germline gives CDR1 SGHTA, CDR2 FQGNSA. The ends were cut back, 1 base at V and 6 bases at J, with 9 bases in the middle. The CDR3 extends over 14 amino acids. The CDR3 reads CASSLEWGAGELFF. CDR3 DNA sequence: TGTGCCAGCAGCTTAGAATGGGGAGCCGGGGAGCTGTTTTTT.

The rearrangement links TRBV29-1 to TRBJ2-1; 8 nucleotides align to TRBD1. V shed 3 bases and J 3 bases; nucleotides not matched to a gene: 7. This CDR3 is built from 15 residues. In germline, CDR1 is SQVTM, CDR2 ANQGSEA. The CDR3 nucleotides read TGCAGCGTTGAGCGGACAGGGCTAGGCTACAATGAGCAGTTCTTC. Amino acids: CSVERTGLGYNEQFF.

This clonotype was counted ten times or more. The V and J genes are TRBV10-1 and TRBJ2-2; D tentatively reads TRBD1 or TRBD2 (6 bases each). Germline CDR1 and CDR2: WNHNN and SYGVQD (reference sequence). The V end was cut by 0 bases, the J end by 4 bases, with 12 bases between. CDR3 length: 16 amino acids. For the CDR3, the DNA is TGCGCCAGCAGTGAGTCTGGAGGGGGGAGCACCGGGGAGCTGTTTTTT. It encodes CASSESGGGSTGELFF.

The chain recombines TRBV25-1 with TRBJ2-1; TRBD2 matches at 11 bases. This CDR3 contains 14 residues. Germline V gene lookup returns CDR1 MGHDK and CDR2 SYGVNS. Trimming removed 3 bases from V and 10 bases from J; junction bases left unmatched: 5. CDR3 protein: CASSELAGGSEQFF. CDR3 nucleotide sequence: TGTGCCAGCAGTGAGCTAGCGGGAGGTTCCGAGCAGTTCTTC. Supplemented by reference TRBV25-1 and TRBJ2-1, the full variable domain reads EADIYQTPRYLVIGTGKKITLECSQTMGHDKMYWYQQDPGMELHLIHYSYGVNSTEKGDLSSESTVSRIRTEHFPLTLESARPSHTSQYLCASSELAGGSEQFFGPGTRLTVL.

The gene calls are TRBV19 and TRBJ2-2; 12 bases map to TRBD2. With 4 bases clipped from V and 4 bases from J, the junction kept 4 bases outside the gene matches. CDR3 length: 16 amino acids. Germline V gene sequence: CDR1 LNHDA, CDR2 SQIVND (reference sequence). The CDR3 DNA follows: TGTGCCAGTAGTAGGGTGACTAGCGGGAGCACCGGGGAGCTGTTTTTT. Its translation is CASSRVTSGSTGELFF.

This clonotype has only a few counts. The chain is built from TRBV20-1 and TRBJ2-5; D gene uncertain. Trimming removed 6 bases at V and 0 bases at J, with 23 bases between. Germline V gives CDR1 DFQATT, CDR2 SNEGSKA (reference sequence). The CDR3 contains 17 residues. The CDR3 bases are TGCAGTGCCTCCAATCCTTTGCGCGGCAGCTACCAAGAGACCCAGTACTTC. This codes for CSASNPLRGSYQETQYF.

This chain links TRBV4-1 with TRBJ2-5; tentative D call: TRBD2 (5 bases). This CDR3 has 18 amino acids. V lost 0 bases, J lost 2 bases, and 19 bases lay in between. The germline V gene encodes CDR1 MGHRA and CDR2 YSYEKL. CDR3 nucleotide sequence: TGCGCCAGCAGCCAAGACCGGTCGGGCCAGCGGCGACAAGAGACCCAGTACTTC. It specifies CASSQDRSGQRRQETQYF.

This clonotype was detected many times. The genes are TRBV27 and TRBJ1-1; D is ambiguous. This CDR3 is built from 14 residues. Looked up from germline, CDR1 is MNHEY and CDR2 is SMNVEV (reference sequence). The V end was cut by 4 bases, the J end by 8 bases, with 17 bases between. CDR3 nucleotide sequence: TGTGCCAGCAGTTCCGCCGACAAGGTATTCGAAGCTTTCTTT. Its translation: CASSSADKVFEAFF.

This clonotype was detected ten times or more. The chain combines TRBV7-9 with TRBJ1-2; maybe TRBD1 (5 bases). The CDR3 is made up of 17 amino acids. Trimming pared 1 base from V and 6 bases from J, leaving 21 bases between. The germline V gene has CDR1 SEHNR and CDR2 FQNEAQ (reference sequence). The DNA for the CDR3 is TGTGCCAGCAGCTTAGATGGGGCAGCCGGGGGGGACCATGGCTACACCTTC. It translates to CASSLDGAAGGDHGYTF.

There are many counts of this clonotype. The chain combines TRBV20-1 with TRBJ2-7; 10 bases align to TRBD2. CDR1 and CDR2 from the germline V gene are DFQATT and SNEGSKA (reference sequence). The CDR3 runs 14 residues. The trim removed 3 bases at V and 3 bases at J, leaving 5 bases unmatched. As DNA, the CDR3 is TGCAGTGCTAGGGCGCGACTAGCGGGCTACGAGCAGTACTTC. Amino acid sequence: CSARARLAGYEQYF.

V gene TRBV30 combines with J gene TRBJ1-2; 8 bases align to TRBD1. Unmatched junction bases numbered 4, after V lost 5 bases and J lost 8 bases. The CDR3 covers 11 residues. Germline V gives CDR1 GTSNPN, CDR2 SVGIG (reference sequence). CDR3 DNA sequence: TGTGCCTGGGGACAGGGTCAGGGCTACACCTTC. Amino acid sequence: CAWGQGQGYTF.

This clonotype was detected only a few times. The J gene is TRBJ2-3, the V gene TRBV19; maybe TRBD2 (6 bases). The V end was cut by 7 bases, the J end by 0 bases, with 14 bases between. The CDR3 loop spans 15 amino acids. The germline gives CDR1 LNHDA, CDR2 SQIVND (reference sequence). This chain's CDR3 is CASKPGVSSTDTQYF. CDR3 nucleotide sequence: TGTGCCAGTAAGCCGGGAGTTAGCAGCACAGATACGCAGTATTTT.

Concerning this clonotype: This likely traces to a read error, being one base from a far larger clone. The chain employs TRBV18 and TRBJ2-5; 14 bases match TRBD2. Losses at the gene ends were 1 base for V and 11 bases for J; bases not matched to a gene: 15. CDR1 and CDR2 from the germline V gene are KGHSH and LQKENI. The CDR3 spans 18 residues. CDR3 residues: CASSPLPGTSGSRDEQYF. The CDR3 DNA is TGTGCCAGCTCACCACTCCCCGGGACTAGCGGGAGTAGAGATGAGCAGTACTTC.

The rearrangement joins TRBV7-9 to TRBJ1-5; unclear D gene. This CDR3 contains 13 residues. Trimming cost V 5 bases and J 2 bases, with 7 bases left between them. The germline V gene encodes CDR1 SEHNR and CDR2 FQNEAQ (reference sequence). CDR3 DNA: TGTGCCAGCAGCCCCTACGGCAATCAGCCCCAGCATTTT. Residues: CASSPYGNQPQHF.

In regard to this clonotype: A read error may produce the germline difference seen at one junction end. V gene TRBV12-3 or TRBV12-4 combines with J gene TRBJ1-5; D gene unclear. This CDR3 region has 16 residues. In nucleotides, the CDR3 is TGTGCCAACAGTTTAGGTCGGGGAAACGGCAATCAGCCCCAGCATTTT. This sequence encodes CANSLGRGNGNQPQHF.

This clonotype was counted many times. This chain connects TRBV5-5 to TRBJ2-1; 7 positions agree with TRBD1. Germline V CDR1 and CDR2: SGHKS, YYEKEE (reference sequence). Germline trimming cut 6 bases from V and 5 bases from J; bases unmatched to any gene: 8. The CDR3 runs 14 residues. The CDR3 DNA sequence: TGTGCCAGCACCACCCGGGACAGAGACAATGAGCAGTTCTTC. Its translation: CASTTRDRDNEQFF.

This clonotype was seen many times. The CDR3 is CASSLALAVATEAFF. The CDR3 coding sequence is TGTGCCAGCAGCTTAGCCCTAGCAGTTGCGACTGAAGCTTTCTTT. The chain carries TRBV11-1 and TRBJ1-1, with unresolved D. The V end lost 0 bases, the J end lost 5 bases, and 13 bases lay between the germline ends. The germline V gene encodes CDR1 SGHAT and CDR2 FQDESV (reference sequence). The CDR3 extends over 15 amino acids.

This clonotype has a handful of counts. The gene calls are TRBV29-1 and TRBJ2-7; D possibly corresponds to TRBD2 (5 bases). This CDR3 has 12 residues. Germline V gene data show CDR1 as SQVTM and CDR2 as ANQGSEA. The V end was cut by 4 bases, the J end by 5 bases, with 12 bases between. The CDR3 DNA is TGCAGCGTTGGTAAAATGAGGGACGAGCAGTACTTC. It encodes CSVGKMRDEQYF.

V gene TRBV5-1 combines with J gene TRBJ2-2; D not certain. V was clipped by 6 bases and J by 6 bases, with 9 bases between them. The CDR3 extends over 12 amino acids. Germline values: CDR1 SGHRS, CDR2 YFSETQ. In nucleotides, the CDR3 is TGCGCCAGCATCTCCTCGTCCGGGGAGCTGTTTTTT. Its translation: CASISSSGELFF.

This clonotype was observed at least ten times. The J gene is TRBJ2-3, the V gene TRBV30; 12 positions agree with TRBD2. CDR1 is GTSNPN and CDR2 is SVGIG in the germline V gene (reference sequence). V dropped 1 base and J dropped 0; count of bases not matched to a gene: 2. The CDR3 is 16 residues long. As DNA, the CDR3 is TGTGCCTGGAGTGAAGGGACTAGCGGGAGCACAGATACGCAGTATTTT. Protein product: CAWSEGTSGSTDTQYF.

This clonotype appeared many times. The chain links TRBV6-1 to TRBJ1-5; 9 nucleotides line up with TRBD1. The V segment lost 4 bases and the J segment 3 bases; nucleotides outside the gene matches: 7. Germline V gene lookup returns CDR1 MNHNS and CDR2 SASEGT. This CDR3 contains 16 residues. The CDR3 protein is CASSGRDRAFNQPQHF. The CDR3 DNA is TGTGCCAGCAGTGGCCGGGACAGGGCTTTCAATCAGCCCCAGCATTTT.

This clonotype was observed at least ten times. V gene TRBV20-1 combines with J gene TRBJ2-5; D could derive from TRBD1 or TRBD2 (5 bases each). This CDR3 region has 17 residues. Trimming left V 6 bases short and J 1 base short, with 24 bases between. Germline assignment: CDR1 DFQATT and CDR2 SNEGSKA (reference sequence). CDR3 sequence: CSAPVAPGHGAQETQYF. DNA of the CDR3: TGCAGTGCCCCAGTCGCCCCGGGGCACGGGGCCCAAGAGACCCAGTACTTC.

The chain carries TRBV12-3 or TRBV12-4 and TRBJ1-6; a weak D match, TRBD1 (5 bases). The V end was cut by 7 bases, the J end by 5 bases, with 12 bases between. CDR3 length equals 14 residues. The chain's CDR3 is CASTLGRHNSPLHF. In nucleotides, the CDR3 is TGTGCCAGCACCCTGGGGCGTCATAATTCACCCCTCCACTTT.